This record concerns one T cell receptor beta chain sequence. The data derive from a study of blood T cell repertoires in COVID-19. This CDR3 spans 15 amino acids. V trimming: 6 bases; J trimming: 6 bases; junction bases outside the gene matches: 14. The germline gives CDR1 SNHLY, CDR2 FYNNEI. TCRdb's copy holds only in-frame clones and misses some; the assay was immunoSEQ multiplex PCR. The sample lists more than 95,000 clones; over 70% were seen once. The TCR originated in a woman in her forties or fifties with acute or convalescent COVID-19. The material sequenced was peripheral blood. The V gene is TRBV2, the J gene TRBJ2-7; 7 nucleotides align to TRBD1. The CDR3 here is CASRALGTAKPEQYF. In nucleotides, the CDR3 is TGTGCCAGCAGGGCCCTCGGGACAGCTAAACCCGAGCAGTACTTC.